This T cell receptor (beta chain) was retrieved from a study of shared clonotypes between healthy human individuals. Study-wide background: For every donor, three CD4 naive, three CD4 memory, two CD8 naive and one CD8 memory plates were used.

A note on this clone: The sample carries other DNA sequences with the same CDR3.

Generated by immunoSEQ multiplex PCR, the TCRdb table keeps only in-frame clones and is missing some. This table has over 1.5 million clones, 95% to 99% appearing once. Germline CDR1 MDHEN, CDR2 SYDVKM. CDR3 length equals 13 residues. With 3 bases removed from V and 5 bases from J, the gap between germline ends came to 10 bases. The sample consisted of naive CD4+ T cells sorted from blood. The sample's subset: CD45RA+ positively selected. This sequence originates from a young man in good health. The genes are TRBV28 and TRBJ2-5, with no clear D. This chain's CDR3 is CASSFPVGETQYF. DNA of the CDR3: TGTGCCAGCAGTTTTCCCGTCGGCGAGACCCAGTACTTC.